A selection of T cell receptor beta chains follows, all from one sample in a study. MiXCR, run by TCRdb on the RT-PCR reads, gives a single entry per CDR3 protein. Among 550,000 to 750,000 distinct CDR3 sequences listed, 11% to 15% were seen once. Sequenced material: memory CD4+ T cells from blood. The receptors were gathered from a female donor in good health, serving as a healthy control. CDR3s include the opening cysteine and the closing phenylalanine or tryptophan. Fields, in order: CDR3 length, D gene, clone size, J gene, V gene, CDR3 protein, CDR3 DNA. The D gene is left open where the match is weak. Rows give clone size only sometimes, using once, few, many, or a class for an expanded clone.

15 TRBD1 many TRBJ2-3 TRBV5-1 CASSSYRGEADTQYF TGCGCCAGCAGCTCGTACAGGGGTGAGGCAGATACGCAGTATTTT
13 . . TRBJ2-6 TRBV24-1 CATSRNGANVLTF TGTGCCACCAGTAGGAATGGGGCCAACGTCCTGACTTTC
13 TRBD2 . TRBJ2-7 TRBV15 CATSSGGPYEQYF TGTGCCACCAGCTCGGGAGGTCCCTACGAGCAGTACTTC
16 . . TRBJ2-5 TRBV12-3/TRBV12-4 CASSDRRSAFQETQYF TGTGCCAGCTCCGACAGGCGCTCTGCCTTCCAAGAGACCCAGTACTTC
12 . many TRBJ2-1 TRBV10-3 CAIEGDSNEQFF TGTGCCATCGAGGGAGATTCGAATGAGCAGTTCTTC
14 TRBD2 few TRBJ2-3 TRBV7-3 CASSISGAADTQYF TGTGCCAGCAGCATTAGCGGGGCCGCAGATACGCAGTATTTT
14 . few TRBJ2-7 TRBV6-6 CATTRGKTSYEQYF TGTGCCACTACCCGGGGTAAGACCTCCTACGAGCAGTACTTC
13 TRBD1 . TRBJ1-1 TRBV3-1 CASGTGAGTEAFF TGTGCCAGCGGAACAGGGGCAGGGACTGAAGCTTTCTTT
14 . . TRBJ2-3 TRBV28 CASSDRRSTDTQYF TGTGCCAGCAGCGACAGGAGGAGCACAGATACGCAGTATTTT
13 . many TRBJ2-5 TRBV20-1 CSARSRSQETQYF TGCAGTGCTAGATCCCGCAGCCAAGAGACCCAGTACTTC
15 . . TRBJ2-7 TRBV12-3/TRBV12-4 CASSLGGTYSYEQYF TGTGCCAGCAGTTTAGGCGGGACATACAGCTACGAGCAGTACTTC
15 TRBD2 . TRBJ2-5 TRBV12-3/TRBV12-4 CASSLGTSGKETQYF TGTGCCAGCAGTTTAGGGACTAGCGGTAAAGAGACCCAGTACTTC
15 . . TRBJ2-3 TRBV5-4 CASSLGGAGGDTQYF TGTGCCAGCAGCTTGGGGGGGGCAGGTGGAGATACGCAGTATTTT
15 TRBD2 . TRBJ2-7 TRBV9 CASSQTSGPTYEQYF TGTGCCAGCAGCCAAACTAGCGGGCCAACCTACGAGCAGTACTTC
15 . . TRBJ2-5 TRBV19 CASSPISGPQETQYF TGTGCCAGTAGTCCCATTAGCGGCCCCCAAGAGACCCAGTACTTC
13 . many TRBJ1-1 TRBV29-1 CSAEDFRNTEAFF TGCAGCGCCGAGGATTTCCGCAACACTGAAGCTTTCTTT
15 TRBD2 many TRBJ2-1 TRBV5-6 CASSLGATSGNEQFF TGTGCCAGCAGCTTGGGTGCGACTAGCGGCAATGAGCAGTTCTTC
17 TRBD1 . TRBJ1-5 TRBV12-3/TRBV12-4 CASSRRGQGSSNQPQHF TGTGCCAGCAGCCGACGGGGACAGGGGTCGAGCAATCAGCCCCAGCATTTT
15 TRBD1 . TRBJ2-1 TRBV27 CASSPLGQVRNEQFF TGTGCCAGCAGCCCGCTCGGACAGGTGCGCAATGAGCAGTTCTTC
16 TRBD2 . TRBJ2-1 TRBV25-1 CASSEFASGGSKGQFF TGTGCCAGCAGTGAATTCGCTAGCGGGGGTTCGAAGGGGCAGTTCTTC
14 . few TRBJ1-2 TRBV20-1 CSAREEGGYYGYTF TGCAGTGCTAGAGAAGAGGGGGGTTACTATGGCTACACCTTC
14 . . TRBJ1-1 TRBV11-2 CASSPRGRHTEAFF TGTGCCAGCAGCCCCCGGGGGAGGCACACTGAAGCTTTCTTT
16 . many TRBJ1-3 TRBV12-3/TRBV12-4 CASSPSGAPSGNTIYF TGTGCCAGCAGTCCATCGGGGGCCCCCTCTGGAAACACCATATATTTT
13 . . TRBJ2-7 TRBV9 CASSVAMVSEQYF TGTGCCAGCAGCGTAGCTATGGTTAGCGAGCAGTACTTC
14 TRBD1 many TRBJ2-7 TRBV5-1 CASSSGQGVDEQYF TGCGCCAGCAGCTCGGGACAGGGTGTCGACGAGCAGTACTTC
14 . many TRBJ1-3 TRBV15 CATSRATSGNTIYF TGTGCCACCAGCAGAGCTACCTCTGGAAACACCATATATTTT
13 . . TRBJ1-5 TRBV7-2 CASSPHRDQPQHF TGTGCCAGCAGCCCACACAGGGATCAGCCCCAGCATTTT
15 . many TRBJ2-7 TRBV20-1 CSARVRTAYNLEQYF TGCAGTGCTAGAGTCCGGACTGCATATAACCTCGAGCAGTACTTC
13 . few TRBJ1-1 TRBV20-1 CSASYDTNTEAFF TGCAGTGCCTCATATGACACGAACACTGAAGCTTTCTTT
15 TRBD2 few TRBJ2-5 TRBV20-1 CSARKLAGGQETQYF TGCAGTGCTAGAAAGTTAGCGGGGGGGCAAGAGACCCAGTACTTC
11 TRBD1 many TRBJ1-2 TRBV29-1 CSVEDWTGASF TGCAGCGTTGAAGATTGGACAGGGGCCTCCTTC
16 . few TRBJ2-2 TRBV5-1 CASSSSGTPNTGELFF TGCGCCAGCAGCTCTTCCGGGACACCGAACACCGGGGAGCTGTTTTTT
15 . . TRBJ1-1 TRBV7-9 CASSLVVARTAEAFF TGTGCCAGCAGCTTAGTCGTCGCACGGACCGCAGAAGCTTTCTTT
13 . few TRBJ2-2 TRBV27 CATKNREVGELFF TGTGCCACGAAAAACAGGGAAGTCGGGGAGCTGTTTTTT
13 . . TRBJ1-5 TRBV28 CASDGQNNQPQHF TGTGCCAGTGACGGACAAAACAATCAGCCCCAGCATTTT
16 . few TRBJ1-2 TRBV11-2 CASSLVFGPQTYGYTF TGTGCCAGCAGCTTAGTTTTCGGGCCTCAAACCTATGGCTACACCTTC
14 TRBD1 . TRBJ1-1 TRBV20-1 CSARSGQGYGEAFF TGCAGTGCTAGATCGGGACAGGGGTATGGTGAAGCTTTCTTT
13 . few TRBJ1-1 TRBV20-1 CSARERLGTEAFF TGCAGTGCTAGAGAACGGCTGGGCACTGAAGCTTTCTTT
15 TRBD2 few TRBJ2-7 TRBV20-1 CSAIPGTSPGYEQYF TGCAGTGCTATTCCCGGGACTAGTCCTGGATACGAGCAGTACTTC
15 . few TRBJ2-5 TRBV20-1 CSAHTGTGFGETQYF TGCAGTGCTCATACAGGGACGGGGTTCGGAGAGACCCAGTACTTC
13 . many TRBJ2-3 TRBV10-3 CAITQQRTDTQYF TGTGCCATCACTCAACAGCGCACAGATACGCAGTATTTT
14 TRBD1 many TRBJ2-7 TRBV6-1 CASRGTGYGYEQYF TGTGCCAGTCGTGGGACAGGGTACGGCTACGAGCAGTACTTC
17 . many TRBJ2-1 TRBV20-1 CSARDPGSSPTYNEQFF TGCAGTGCTAGAGATCCCGGGTCTAGCCCCACCTACAATGAGCAGTTCTTC
16 TRBD2 many TRBJ2-3 TRBV20-1 CSASGTSGSKTDTQYF TGCAGTGCTTCCGGGACTAGCGGGAGTAAAACAGATACGCAGTATTTT
12 . many TRBJ2-1 TRBV20-1 CSARVSVHEQFF TGCAGTGCTAGGGTTAGCGTGCATGAGCAGTTCTTC
16 TRBD1 . TRBJ2-7 TRBV7-9 CASSPPGQKAIDEQYF TGTGCCAGCAGCCCACCGGGACAGAAGGCTATAGACGAGCAGTACTTC